This T cell receptor (beta chain) derives from a study of cytomegalovirus exposure and HLA in healthy donors. With 60 Vbeta and 13 Jbeta primers, the PCR was carried out. Generated by immunoSEQ multiplex PCR, the TCRdb table keeps only in-frame clones and is missing some. The profile shows approximately 160,000 clones, just under 80% of them singletons. The germline V and J ends were trimmed by 3 bases and 6 bases, with 9 bases remaining between them. The CDR3 length is 13 residues. Germline V gene data show CDR1 as MDHEN and CDR2 as SYDVKM. This sequence originates from a young man in good health and CMV-seropositive. The chain carries TRBV28 and TRBJ2-1, with a weak D call TRBD1 (5 bases). Specimen: PBMCs. The CDR3 sequence is CASSFGRVNEQFF. For the CDR3, the DNA is TGTGCCAGCAGTTTCGGCAGGGTCAATGAGCAGTTCTTC.